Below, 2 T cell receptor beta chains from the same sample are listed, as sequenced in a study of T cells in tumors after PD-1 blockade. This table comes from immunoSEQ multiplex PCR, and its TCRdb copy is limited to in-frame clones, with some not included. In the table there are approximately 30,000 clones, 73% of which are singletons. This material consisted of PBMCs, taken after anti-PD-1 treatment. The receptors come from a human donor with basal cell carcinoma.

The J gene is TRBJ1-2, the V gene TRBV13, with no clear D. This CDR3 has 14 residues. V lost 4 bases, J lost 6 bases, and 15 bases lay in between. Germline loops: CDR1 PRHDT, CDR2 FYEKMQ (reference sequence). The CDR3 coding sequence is TGTGCCAGCAGCTCCGGGCCGGGGTCGGATGGCTACACCTTC. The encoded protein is CASSSGPGSDGYTF.

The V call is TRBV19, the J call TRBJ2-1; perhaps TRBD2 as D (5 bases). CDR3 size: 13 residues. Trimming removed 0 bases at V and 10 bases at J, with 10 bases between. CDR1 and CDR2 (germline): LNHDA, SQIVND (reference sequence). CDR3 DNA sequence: TGTGCCAGTAGTATAGATCTCCAGCGGGAGCAGTTCTTC. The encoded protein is CASSIDLQREQFF. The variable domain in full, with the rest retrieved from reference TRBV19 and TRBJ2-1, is DGGITQSPKYLFRKEGQNVTLSCEQNLNHDAMYWYRQDPGQGLRLIYYSQIVNDFQKGDIAEGYSVSREKKESFPLTVTSAQKNPTAFYLCASSIDLQREQFFGPGTRLTVL.